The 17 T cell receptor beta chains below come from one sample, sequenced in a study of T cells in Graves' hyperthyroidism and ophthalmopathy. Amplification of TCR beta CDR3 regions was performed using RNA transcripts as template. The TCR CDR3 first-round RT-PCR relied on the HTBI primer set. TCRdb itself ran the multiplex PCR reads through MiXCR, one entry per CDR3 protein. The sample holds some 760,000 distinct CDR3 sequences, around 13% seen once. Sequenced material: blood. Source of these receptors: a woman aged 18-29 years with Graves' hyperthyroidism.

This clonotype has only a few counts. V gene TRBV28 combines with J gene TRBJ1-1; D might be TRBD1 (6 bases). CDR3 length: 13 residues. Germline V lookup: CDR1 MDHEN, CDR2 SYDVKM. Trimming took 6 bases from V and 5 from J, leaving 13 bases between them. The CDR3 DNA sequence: TGTGCCAGCAGGCTAGGGGGGGGGACTGAAGCTTTCTTT. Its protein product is CASRLGGGTEAFF.

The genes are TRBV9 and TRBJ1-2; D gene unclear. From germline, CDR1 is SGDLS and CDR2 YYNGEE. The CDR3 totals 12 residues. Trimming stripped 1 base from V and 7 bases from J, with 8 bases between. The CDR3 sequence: CASSVTNRGYTF. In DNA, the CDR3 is TGTGCCAGCAGCGTAACCAACCGTGGCTACACCTTC.

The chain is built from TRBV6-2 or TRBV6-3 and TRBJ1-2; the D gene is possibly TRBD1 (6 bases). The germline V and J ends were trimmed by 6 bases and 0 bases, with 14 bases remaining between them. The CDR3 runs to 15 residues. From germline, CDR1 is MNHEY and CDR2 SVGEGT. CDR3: CASRETGRANYGYTF. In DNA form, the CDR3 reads TGTGCCAGCAGAGAGACAGGACGAGCTAACTATGGCTACACCTTC.

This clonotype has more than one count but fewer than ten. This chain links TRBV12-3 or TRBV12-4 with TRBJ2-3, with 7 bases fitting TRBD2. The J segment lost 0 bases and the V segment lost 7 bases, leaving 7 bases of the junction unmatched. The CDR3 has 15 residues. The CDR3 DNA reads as TGTGCCAGCACCCATCTTAGCGGGAGCACAGATACGCAGTATTTT. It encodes CASTHLSGSTDTQYF.

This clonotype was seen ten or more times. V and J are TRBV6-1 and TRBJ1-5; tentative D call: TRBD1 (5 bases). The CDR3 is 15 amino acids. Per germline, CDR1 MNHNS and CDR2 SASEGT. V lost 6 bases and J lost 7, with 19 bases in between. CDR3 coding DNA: TGTGCCAGCAGCCCGAACGGGGACCGGTGGCAGCCCCAGCATTTT. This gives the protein CASSPNGDRWQPQHF.

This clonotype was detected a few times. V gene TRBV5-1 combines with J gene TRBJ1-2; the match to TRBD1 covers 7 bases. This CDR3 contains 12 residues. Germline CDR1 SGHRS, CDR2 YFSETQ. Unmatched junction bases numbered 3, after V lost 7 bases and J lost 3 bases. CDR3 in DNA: TGCGCCAGCGCCGGGACAGACTATGGCTACACCTTC. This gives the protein CASAGTDYGYTF.

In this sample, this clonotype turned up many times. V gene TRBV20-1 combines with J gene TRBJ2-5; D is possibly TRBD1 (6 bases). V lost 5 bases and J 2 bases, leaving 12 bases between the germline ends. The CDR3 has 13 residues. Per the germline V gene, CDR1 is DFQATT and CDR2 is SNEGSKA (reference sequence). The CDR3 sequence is CSAHRTVQETQYF. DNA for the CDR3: TGCAGTGCTCACAGGACAGTTCAAGAGACCCAGTACTTC.

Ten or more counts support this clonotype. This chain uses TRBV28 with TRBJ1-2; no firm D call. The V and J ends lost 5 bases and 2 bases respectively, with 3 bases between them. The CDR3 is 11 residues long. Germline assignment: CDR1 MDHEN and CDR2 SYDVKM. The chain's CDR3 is CASSVNYGYTF. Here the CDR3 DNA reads TGTGCCAGCAGTGTAAACTATGGCTACACCTTC.

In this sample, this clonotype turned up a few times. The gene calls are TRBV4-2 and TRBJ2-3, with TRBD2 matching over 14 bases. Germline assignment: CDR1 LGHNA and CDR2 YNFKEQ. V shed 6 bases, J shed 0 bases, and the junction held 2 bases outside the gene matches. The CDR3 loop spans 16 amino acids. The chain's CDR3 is CASRTSGRGSTDTQYF. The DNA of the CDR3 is TGTGCCAGCAGGACTAGCGGGAGGGGAAGCACAGATACGCAGTATTTT.

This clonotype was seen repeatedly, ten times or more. CDR3 region: CASSLPGAYGYTF. CDR3 bases: TGTGCCAGCAGCTTGCCAGGGGCATATGGCTACACCTTC. V is TRBV7-2 and J is TRBJ1-2; D perhaps matches TRBD1 (6 bases). The CDR3 has 13 residues. V lost 3 bases and J 5 bases, leaving 10 bases between the germline ends. Germline lookup yields CDR1 SGHTA and CDR2 FQGNSA.

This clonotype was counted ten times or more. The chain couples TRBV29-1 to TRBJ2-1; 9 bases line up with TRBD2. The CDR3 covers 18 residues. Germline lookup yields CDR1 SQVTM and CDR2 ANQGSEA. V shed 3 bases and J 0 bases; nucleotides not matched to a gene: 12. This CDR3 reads CSVEAGGRLFSSYNEQFF. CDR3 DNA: TGCAGCGTTGAGGCGGGAGGGCGCCTTTTTAGCTCCTACAATGAGCAGTTCTTC.

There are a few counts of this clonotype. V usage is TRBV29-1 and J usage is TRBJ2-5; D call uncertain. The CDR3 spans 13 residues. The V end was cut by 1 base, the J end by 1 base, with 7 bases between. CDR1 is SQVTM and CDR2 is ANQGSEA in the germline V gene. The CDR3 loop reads CSVEGHSQETQYF. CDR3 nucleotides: TGCAGCGTTGAAGGCCACAGCCAAGAGACCCAGTACTTC.

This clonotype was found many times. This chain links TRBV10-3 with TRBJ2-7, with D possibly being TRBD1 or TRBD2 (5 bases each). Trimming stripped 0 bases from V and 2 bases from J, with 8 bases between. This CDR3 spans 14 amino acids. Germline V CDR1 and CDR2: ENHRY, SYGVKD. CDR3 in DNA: TGTGCCATCAGTGAGTCAGTGGGGGCCTACGAGCAGTACTTC. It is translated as CAISESVGAYEQYF.

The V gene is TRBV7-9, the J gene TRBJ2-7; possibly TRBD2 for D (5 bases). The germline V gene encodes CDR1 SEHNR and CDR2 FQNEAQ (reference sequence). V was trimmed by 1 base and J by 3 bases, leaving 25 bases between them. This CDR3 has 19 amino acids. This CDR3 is CASSLDWADVTRRGYEQYF. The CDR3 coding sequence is TGTGCCAGCAGCTTAGATTGGGCTGATGTGACCCGACGGGGCTACGAGCAGTACTTC.

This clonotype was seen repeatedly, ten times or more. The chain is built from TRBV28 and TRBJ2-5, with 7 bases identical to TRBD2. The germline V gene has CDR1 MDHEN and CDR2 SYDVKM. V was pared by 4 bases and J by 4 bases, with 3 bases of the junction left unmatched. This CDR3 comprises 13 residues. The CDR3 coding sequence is TGTGCCAGCAGTTGGGGGGGAGGAGAGACCCAGTACTTC. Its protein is CASSWGGGETQYF. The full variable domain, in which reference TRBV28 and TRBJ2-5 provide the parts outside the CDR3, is DVKVTQSSRYLVKRTGEKVFLECVQDMDHENMFWYRQDPGLGLRLIYFSYDVKMKEKGDIPEGYSVSREKKERFSLILESASTNQTSMYLCASSWGGGETQYFGPGTRLLVL.

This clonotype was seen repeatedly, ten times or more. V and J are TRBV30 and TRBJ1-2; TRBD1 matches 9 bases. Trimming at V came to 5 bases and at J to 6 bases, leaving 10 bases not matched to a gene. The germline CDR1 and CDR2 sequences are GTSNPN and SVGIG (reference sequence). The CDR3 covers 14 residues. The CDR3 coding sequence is TGTGCCTGGTCTAACAGGGGGCATGTGAATGGCTACACCTTC. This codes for CAWSNRGHVNGYTF.

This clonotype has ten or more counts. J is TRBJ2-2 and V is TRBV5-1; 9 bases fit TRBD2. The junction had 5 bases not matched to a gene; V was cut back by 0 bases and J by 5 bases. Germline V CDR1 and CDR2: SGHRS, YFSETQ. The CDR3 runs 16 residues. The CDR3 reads CASSLVAGVGTGELFF. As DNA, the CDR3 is TGCGCCAGCAGCTTGGTAGCGGGAGTGGGGACCGGGGAGCTGTTTTTT.